Sequencing of this TCR beta chain was carried out in a study of T cell responses to AZD1222 COVID-19 vaccine. This table comes from immunoSEQ multiplex PCR, and its TCRdb copy is limited to in-frame clones, with some not included. Altogether about 270,000 clones are present, 85% to 95% being singletons, with the ten largest covering 0.5% to 0.65%. Germline values: CDR1 MNHEY, CDR2 SVGAGI. The V end lost 0 bases, the J end lost 3 bases, and 8 bases lay between the germline ends. The CDR3 runs to 14 residues. Source: peripheral blood, taken 28 days after the second AZD1222 dose. V gene TRBV6-5 combines with J gene TRBJ1-1; D gene ambiguous. This sequence was found in an adult who received the AZD1222 COVID-19 vaccine. The CDR3 here is CASSYSDGYTEAFF. In DNA, the CDR3 is TGTGCCAGCAGTTACTCCGATGGGTACACTGAAGCTTTCTTT.